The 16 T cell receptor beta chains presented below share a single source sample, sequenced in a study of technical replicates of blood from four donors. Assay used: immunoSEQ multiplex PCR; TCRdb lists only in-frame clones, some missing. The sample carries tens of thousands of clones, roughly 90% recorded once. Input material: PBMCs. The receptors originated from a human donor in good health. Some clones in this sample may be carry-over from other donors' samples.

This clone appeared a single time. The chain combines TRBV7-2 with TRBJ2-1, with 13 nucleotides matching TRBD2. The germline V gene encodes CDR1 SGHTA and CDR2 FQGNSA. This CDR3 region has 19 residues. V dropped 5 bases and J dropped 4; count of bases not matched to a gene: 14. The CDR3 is CASSQWGLGLAGTYNEQFF. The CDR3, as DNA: TGTGCCAGCAGCCAGTGGGGATTGGGACTAGCGGGAACGTACAATGAGCAGTTCTTC. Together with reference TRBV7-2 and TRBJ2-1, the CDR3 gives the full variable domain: GAGVSQSPSNKVTEKGKDVELRCDPISGHTALYWYRQSLGQGLEFLIYFQGNSAPDKSGLPSDRFSAERTGGSVSTLTIQRTQQEDSAVYLCASSQWGLGLAGTYNEQFFGPGTRLTVL.

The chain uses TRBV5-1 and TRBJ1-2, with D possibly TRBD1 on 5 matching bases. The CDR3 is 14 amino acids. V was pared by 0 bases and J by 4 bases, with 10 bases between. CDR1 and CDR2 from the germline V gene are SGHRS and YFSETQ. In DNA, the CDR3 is TGCGCCAGCAGCTTGGACGGGGGTAGCTATGGCTACACCTTC. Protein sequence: CASSLDGGSYGYTF.

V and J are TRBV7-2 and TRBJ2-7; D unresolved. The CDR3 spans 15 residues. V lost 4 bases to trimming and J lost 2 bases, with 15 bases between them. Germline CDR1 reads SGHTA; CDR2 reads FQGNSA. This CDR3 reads CASSSSRGAPYEQYF. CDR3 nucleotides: TGTGCCAGCAGCTCATCCCGTGGTGCGCCCTACGAGCAGTACTTC.

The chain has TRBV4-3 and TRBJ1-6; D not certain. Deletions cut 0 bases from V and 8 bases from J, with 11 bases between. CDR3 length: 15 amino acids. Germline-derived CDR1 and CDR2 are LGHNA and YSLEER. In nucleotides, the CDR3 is TGCGCCAGCAGCCAAGATTCGGCAGGTTATTCACCCCTCCACTTT. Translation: CASSQDSAGYSPLHF.

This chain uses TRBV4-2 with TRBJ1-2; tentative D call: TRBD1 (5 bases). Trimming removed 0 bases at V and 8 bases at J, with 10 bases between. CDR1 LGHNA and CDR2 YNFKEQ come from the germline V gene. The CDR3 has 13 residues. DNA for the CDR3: TGTGCCAGCAGCCAAGACAGGGAAGGGGGCTACACCTTC. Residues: CASSQDREGGYTF.

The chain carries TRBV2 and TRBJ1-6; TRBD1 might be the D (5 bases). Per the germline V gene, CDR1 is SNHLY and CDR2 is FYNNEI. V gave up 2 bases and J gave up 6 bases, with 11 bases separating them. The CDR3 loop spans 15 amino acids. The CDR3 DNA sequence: TGTGCCAGCAGTGAAACGAAGGGGCCTAATTCACCCCTCCACTTT. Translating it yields CASSETKGPNSPLHF.

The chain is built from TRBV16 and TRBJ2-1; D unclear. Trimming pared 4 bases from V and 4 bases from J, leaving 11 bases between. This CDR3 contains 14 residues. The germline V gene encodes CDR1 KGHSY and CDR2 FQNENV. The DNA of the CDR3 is TGTGCCAGCAGCCCCGACTCCGGGTACAATGAGCAGTTCTTC. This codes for CASSPDSGYNEQFF.

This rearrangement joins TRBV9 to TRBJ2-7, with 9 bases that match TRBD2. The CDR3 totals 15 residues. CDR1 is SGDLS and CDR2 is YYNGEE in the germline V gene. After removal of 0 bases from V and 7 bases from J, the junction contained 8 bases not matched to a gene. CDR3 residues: CASSVEGRGGGEQYF. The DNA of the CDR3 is TGTGCCAGCAGCGTAGAAGGGCGGGGGGGCGGTGAGCAGTACTTC. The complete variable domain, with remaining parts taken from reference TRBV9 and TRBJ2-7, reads DSGVTQTPKHLITATGQRVTLRCSPRSGDLSVYWYQQSLDQGLQFLIQYYNGEERAKGNILERFSAQQFPDLHSELNLSSLELGDSALYFCASSVEGRGGGEQYFGPGTRLTVT.

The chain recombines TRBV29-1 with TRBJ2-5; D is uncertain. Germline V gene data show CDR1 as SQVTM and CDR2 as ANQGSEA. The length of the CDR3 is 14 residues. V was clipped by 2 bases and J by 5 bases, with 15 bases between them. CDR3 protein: CSVESMERFETQYF. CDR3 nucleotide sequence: TGCAGCGTTGAATCCATGGAGCGTTTCGAGACCCAGTACTTC.

CDR3 amino acids: CASTSPGLRTGIQYF. For the CDR3, the DNA is TGTGCCAGCACAAGTCCGGGACTCCGTACAGGCATTCAGTACTTC. V and J are TRBV2 and TRBJ2-4, with a possible D match to TRBD2 (6 bases). V was trimmed by 7 bases and J by 9 bases, leaving 22 bases between them. The CDR3 totals 15 residues. Per germline, CDR1 SNHLY and CDR2 FYNNEI. The variable domain in full, with the rest retrieved from reference TRBV2 and TRBJ2-4, is EPEVTQTPSHQVTQMGQEVILRCVPISNHLYFYWYRQILGQKVEFLVSFYNNEISEKSEIFDDQFSVERPDGSNFTLKIRSTKLEDSAMYFCASTSPGLRTGIQYFGAGTRLSVL.

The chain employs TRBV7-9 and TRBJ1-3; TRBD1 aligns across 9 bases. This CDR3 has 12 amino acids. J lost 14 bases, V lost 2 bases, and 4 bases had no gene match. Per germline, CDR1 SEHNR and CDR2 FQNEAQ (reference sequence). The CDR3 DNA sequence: TGTGCCAGCAGCTTAACACAGGGGGCCGTATATTTT. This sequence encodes CASSLTQGAVYF.

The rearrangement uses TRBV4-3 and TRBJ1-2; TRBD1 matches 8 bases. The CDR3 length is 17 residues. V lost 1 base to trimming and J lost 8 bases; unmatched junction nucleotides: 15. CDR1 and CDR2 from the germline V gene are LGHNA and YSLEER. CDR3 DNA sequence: TGCGCCAGCAGCCAAGTGGGGGCAGGGGGCGCCCCGGCAGGCTACACCTTC. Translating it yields CASSQVGAGGAPAGYTF.

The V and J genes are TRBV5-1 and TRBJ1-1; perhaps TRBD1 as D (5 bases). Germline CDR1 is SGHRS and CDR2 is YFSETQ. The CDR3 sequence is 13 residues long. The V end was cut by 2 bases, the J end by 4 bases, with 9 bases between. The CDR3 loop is CASSFGTFTEAFF. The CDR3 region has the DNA TGCGCCAGCAGCTTCGGGACTTTCACTGAAGCTTTCTTT.

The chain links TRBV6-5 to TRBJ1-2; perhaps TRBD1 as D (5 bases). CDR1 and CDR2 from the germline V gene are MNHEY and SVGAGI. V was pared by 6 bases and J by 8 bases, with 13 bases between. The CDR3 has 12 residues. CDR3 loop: CASSPGGSGYTF. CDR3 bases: TGTGCCAGCAGCCCCGGGGGGTCCGGCTACACCTTC.

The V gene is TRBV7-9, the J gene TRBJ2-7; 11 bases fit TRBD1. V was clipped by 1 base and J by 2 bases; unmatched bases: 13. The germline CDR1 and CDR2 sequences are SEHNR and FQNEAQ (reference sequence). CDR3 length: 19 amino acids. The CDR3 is CASSLVWTPRDRGTYEQYF. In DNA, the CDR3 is TGTGCCAGCAGCTTAGTTTGGACCCCGCGGGACAGGGGGACCTACGAGCAGTACTTC.

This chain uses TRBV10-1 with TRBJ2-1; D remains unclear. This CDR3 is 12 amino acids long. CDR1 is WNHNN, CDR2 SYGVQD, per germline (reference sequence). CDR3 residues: CTGAPIYNEQFF. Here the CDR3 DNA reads TGCACCGGAGCACCAATCTACAATGAGCAGTTCTTC.